The 27 T cell receptor beta chains given below trace back to one sample, sequenced in a study of blood T cell repertoires in COVID-19. The repertoire was sequenced with immunoSEQ multiplex PCR; TCRdb's copy has only in-frame clones and lacks some. This sample has approximately 300,000 clones, with 65% to 90% found just once. The source material was PBMCs or T cells enriched from blood (not recorded which). Receptors originate from a woman aged 18-29 years who had recovered from COVID-19.

The chain carries TRBV11-2 and TRBJ1-2; the D is unclear. V lost 4 bases and J lost 8, with 14 bases in between. Germline CDR1 SGHAT, CDR2 FQNNGV. The CDR3 extends over 13 amino acids. The CDR3 DNA follows: TGTGCCAGCAGCTACGACTTTGCTCAGGGCTACACCTTC. Protein sequence: CASSYDFAQGYTF.

The V and J genes are TRBV28 and TRBJ2-1, with D possibly matching TRBD1 (6 bases). The CDR3 is made up of 16 amino acids. Trimming stripped 4 bases from V and 7 bases from J, with 20 bases between. Germline values: CDR1 MDHEN, CDR2 SYDVKM. CDR3 sequence reads: CASSSQGFGSGNEQFF. Here the CDR3 DNA reads TGTGCCAGCAGTTCACAGGGTTTTGGCTCGGGTAATGAGCAGTTCTTC.

V is TRBV19 and J is TRBJ1-3, with D perhaps matching TRBD1 (5 bases). Trimming removed 5 bases from V and 0 bases from J, with 14 bases in between. There are 16 residues in the CDR3. Germline values: CDR1 LNHDA, CDR2 SQIVND (reference sequence). The CDR3, as DNA: TGTGCCAGTAGTTTCCGACAGTCAAACTCTGGAAACACCATATATTTT. This encodes CASSFRQSNSGNTIYF.

The genes are TRBV2 and TRBJ2-5; no firm D call. This CDR3 spans 11 amino acids. Trimming pared 7 bases from V and 5 bases from J, leaving 8 bases between. The germline V gene encodes CDR1 SNHLY and CDR2 FYNNEI. Here the CDR3 reads CASKLRETQYF. CDR3 sequence (DNA): TGTGCCAGCAAACTAAGGGAGACCCAGTACTTC.

In DNA form, the CDR3 reads TGTGCCAGCAGTTCCACCACAGGGTACTATGGCTACACCTTC. It encodes CASSSTTGYYGYTF. The chain uses TRBV2 and TRBJ1-2; D may be TRBD1 (6 bases). CDR1 is SNHLY and CDR2 is FYNNEI in the germline V gene. V was trimmed by 5 bases and J by 3 bases, leaving 13 bases between them. The CDR3 contains 14 residues.

The chain employs TRBV7-9 and TRBJ2-7, with D possibly being TRBD1 (6 bases). Deletions cut 1 base from V and 3 bases from J, with 13 bases between. This CDR3 is 15 amino acids long. The germline V gene has CDR1 SEHNR and CDR2 FQNEAQ (reference sequence). CDR3 loop: CASSLVAQGDYEQYF. The CDR3 bases are TGTGCCAGCAGCTTAGTTGCACAGGGCGACTACGAGCAGTACTTC.

The chain is built from TRBV12-3 or TRBV12-4 and TRBJ1-2; D remains ambiguous. V dropped 7 bases and J dropped 4 bases, with 10 bases sitting between them. The CDR3 totals 12 residues. The CDR3, as DNA: TGTGCCAGCACCCCAGATTTCTATGGCTACACCTTC. It translates to CASTPDFYGYTF.

This chain connects TRBV7-9 to TRBJ1-6, with D possibly TRBD1 on 5 matching bases. The germline V gene encodes CDR1 SEHNR and CDR2 FQNEAQ (reference sequence). This CDR3 has 14 amino acids. Trimming left V 5 bases short and J 7 bases short, with 12 bases between. CDR3 residues: CASSPDGGNSPLHF. The CDR3 DNA follows: TGTGCCAGCAGCCCCGATGGGGGGAATTCACCCCTCCACTTT.

This clone was recorded once. V is TRBV18 and J is TRBJ2-7; 15 bases line up with TRBD2. Germline CDR1 KGHSH, CDR2 LQKENI. Trimming at V came to 1 base and at J to 0 bases, leaving 4 bases not matched to a gene. This CDR3 contains 18 residues. The CDR3 nucleotides read TGTGCCAGCTCACCACGGGGACTAGCGGGAGGTAGCTCCTACGAGCAGTACTTC. Translated, it gives CASSPRGLAGGSSYEQYF.

The chain couples TRBV5-1 to TRBJ1-1; a possible D gene is TRBD1 (6 bases). Germline CDR1 reads SGHRS; CDR2 reads YFSETQ. This CDR3 contains 15 residues. The V gene lost 0 bases and the J gene lost 7 bases, with 16 bases spanning the gap. CDR3 sequence reads: CASSLERQGLGEAFF. The CDR3 DNA reads TGCGCCAGCAGCTTGGAACGGCAGGGGTTAGGTGAAGCTTTCTTT.

The rearrangement links TRBV5-6 to TRBJ1-1; D perhaps matches TRBD1 (6 bases). Trimming left V 4 bases short and J 1 base short, with 11 bases between. Germline V gene data show CDR1 as SGHDT and CDR2 as YYEEEE. This CDR3 spans 14 amino acids. The CDR3 bases are TGTGCCAGCAGCCTGGGAGGGGGGAACACTGAAGCTTTCTTT. Translating gives CASSLGGGNTEAFF.

This chain uses TRBV9 with TRBJ1-2, with 8 bases lining up with TRBD1. The V gene's germline CDR1 is SGDLS and CDR2 YYNGEE. Trimming took 4 bases from V and 5 from J; bases not matched to a gene: 13. CDR3 size: 16 residues. CDR3 sequence reads: CASSTGSRGRGYGYTF. The CDR3 bases are TGTGCCAGCAGCACCGGAAGCAGGGGGCGAGGTTATGGCTACACCTTC.

V is TRBV30 and J is TRBJ2-7, with D possibly matching TRBD2 (5 bases). Germline CDR1 is GTSNPN and CDR2 is SVGIG (reference sequence). V dropped 0 bases and J dropped 0 bases, with 9 bases sitting between them. The CDR3 covers 14 residues. CDR3 sequence reads: CAWSVPGSSYEQYF. CDR3 sequence (DNA): TGTGCCTGGAGTGTACCTGGGAGCTCCTACGAGCAGTACTTC.

This clone was counted a single time. The chain employs TRBV5-3 and TRBJ2-1; 9 nucleotides match TRBD2. TRBV5-3 is assigned to the ORF class and has an uncertain function. The CDR3 extends over 17 amino acids. The V and J ends lost 3 bases and 3 bases, in that order; junction bases with no gene match: 10. CDR3 residues: CARSSLAGKCYYNEQFF. The CDR3 DNA is TGTGCCAGAAGCTCGCTAGCGGGAAAGTGCTACTACAATGAGCAGTTCTTC.

This clone showed up just a few times. The rearrangement links TRBV28 to TRBJ2-7, with 7 bases matching TRBD2. V dropped 3 bases and J dropped 7; count of bases not matched to a gene: 9. The CDR3 runs 14 residues. Germline CDR1 MDHEN, CDR2 SYDVKM. Written as DNA, the CDR3 is TGTGCCAGCAGTTTGGGTAGCGGGCGGGGAGAGCAGTACTTC. This codes for CASSLGSGRGEQYF.

J is TRBJ1-1 and V is TRBV7-9; D possibly corresponds to TRBD1 (5 bases). The CDR3 loop spans 14 amino acids. V was trimmed by 3 bases and J by 1 base, leaving 9 bases between them. Germline CDR1 and CDR2: SEHNR and FQNEAQ (reference sequence). The CDR3 nucleotides read TGTGCCAGCAGCTTCCCGGGGGGGAACACTGAAGCTTTCTTT. Amino acids: CASSFPGGNTEAFF.

The V and J genes are TRBV2 and TRBJ1-4, with D uncertain. The germline V gene has CDR1 SNHLY and CDR2 FYNNEI. The CDR3 sequence is 16 residues long. The V end lost 5 bases, the J end lost 0 bases, and 13 bases lay between the germline ends. The CDR3 sequence is CASSYHWGATNEKLFF. The CDR3 DNA is TGTGCCAGCAGTTACCACTGGGGAGCAACTAATGAAAAACTGTTTTTT.

The chain combines TRBV2 with TRBJ1-3, with D possibly matching TRBD1 (5 bases). V was pared by 5 bases and J by 0 bases, with 17 bases between. CDR1 and CDR2 from the germline V gene are SNHLY and FYNNEI. The CDR3 extends over 17 amino acids. The CDR3, as DNA: TGTGCCAGCAGTTGGACGCGGACACCGAACTCTGGAAACACCATATATTTT. Its translation is CASSWTRTPNSGNTIYF.

The rearrangement joins TRBV27 to TRBJ1-2; no clear D gene. Trimming shortened V by 6 bases and J by 7 bases, and 9 bases separated the two germline ends. The CDR3 spans 11 residues. The V gene's germline CDR1 is MNHEY and CDR2 SMNVEV (reference sequence). Here the CDR3 reads CASRGGLGYTF. CDR3 DNA: TGTGCCAGCAGGGGTGGGCTTGGCTACACCTTC.

The chain carries TRBV2 and TRBJ1-2; 11 bases match TRBD1. The CDR3 extends over 14 amino acids. Germline trimming cut 8 bases from V and 5 bases from J; bases unmatched to any gene: 7. Germline loops: CDR1 SNHLY, CDR2 FYNNEI. CDR3 amino acids: CASVLGTGGYGYTF. The DNA for the CDR3 is TGTGCCAGCGTTTTAGGGACAGGGGGATATGGCTACACCTTC.

This clone is a singleton in its sample. The J gene is TRBJ2-3, the V gene TRBV30; D gene unclear. Trimming removed 0 bases from V and 2 bases from J, with 6 bases in between. The length of the CDR3 is 13 residues. Germline-derived CDR1 and CDR2 are GTSNPN and SVGIG (reference sequence). The CDR3 sequence: CAWSVRFTDTQYF. The CDR3 DNA reads TGTGCCTGGAGTGTTAGATTCACAGATACGCAGTATTTT.

The chain links TRBV10-3 to TRBJ2-3; no clear D gene. The CDR3 has 14 residues. Trimming took off 0 bases at V and 4 bases at J, with 8 bases between the two ends. The germline V gene encodes CDR1 ENHRY and CDR2 SYGVKD. The CDR3 DNA follows: TGTGCCATCAGTGAGTCTTATCCCCCAGATACGCAGTATTTT. Amino acid sequence: CAISESYPPDTQYF.

The chain employs TRBV28 and TRBJ1-1; 11 bases are a match to TRBD1. The CDR3 runs to 17 residues. Germline CDR1 reads MDHEN; CDR2 reads SYDVKM. J was trimmed by 1 base and V by 4 bases; bases with no gene match: 8. The CDR3 bases are TGTGCCAGCAGTTCACTTCGGACAGGGGGCACGAACACTGAAGCTTTCTTT. Amino acids: CASSSLRTGGTNTEAFF.

The chain has TRBV21-1 and TRBJ2-3; TRBD2, the table's D call, was not compared with the DNA. TRBV21-1 is flagged as a pseudogene. The CDR3 runs to 17 residues. CDR3 loop: CASSKGTSGGASDTQYF. In DNA form, the CDR3 reads TGTGCCAGCAGCAAAGGGACTAGCGGGGGGGCCTCAGATACGCAGTATTTT.

CDR3 region: CASSPWGGERTEAFF. The CDR3 bases are TGTGCCAGCAGCCCTTGGGGGGGGGAGAGAACTGAAGCTTTCTTT. This sequence joins TRBV7-9 and TRBJ1-1; tentative D call: TRBD1 (5 bases). Germline V gene data show CDR1 as SEHNR and CDR2 as FQNEAQ (reference sequence). The V end was cut by 5 bases, the J end by 5 bases, with 18 bases between. The CDR3 spans 15 residues. Using reference TRBV7-9 and TRBJ1-1 for the parts outside the CDR3, the full variable domain is DTGVSQNPRHKITKRGQNVTFRCDPISEHNRLYWYRQTLGQGPEFLTYFQNEAQLEKSRLLSDRFSAERPKGSFSTLEIQRTEQGDSAMYLCASSPWGGERTEAFFGQGTRLTVV.

This clone has more than one count but fewer than ten. The J gene is TRBJ2-7, the V gene TRBV7-6; D unresolved. Germline V gene data show CDR1 as SGHVS and CDR2 as FNYEAQ. CDR3 length: 13 amino acids. V was pared by 2 bases and J by 3 bases, with 8 bases between. DNA of the CDR3: TGTGCCAGCAGCTTAAATCCAGACTACGAGCAGTACTTC. Translated: CASSLNPDYEQYF.

Details on this clone: This sample also contains other DNA sequences that code for the same CDR3. V and J are TRBV9 and TRBJ2-3; D perhaps matches TRBD2 (6 bases). Trimming stripped 2 bases from V and 6 bases from J, with 13 bases between. There are 14 residues in the CDR3. Germline CDR1 and CDR2: SGDLS and YYNGEE. The chain's CDR3 is CASSVGLGRDTQYF. CDR3 DNA: TGTGCCAGCAGCGTTGGGTTAGGGAGGGATACGCAGTATTTT.